This is a list of T cell receptor beta chains from one sample in a study of blood T cell repertoires in COVID-19. TCRdb keeps only in-frame clones here, not all; method: immunoSEQ multiplex PCR. The sample has about 50,000 clones, around four fifths seen once; the top ten hold 6% to 6.5%. The sequencing sample was made of peripheral blood. Source of these receptors: a woman older than 75 with acute or convalescent COVID-19. Both conserved end residues are part of each CDR3. Fields, in order: clone size, J gene, CDR3 length, D gene, V gene, CDR3 protein, CDR3 DNA. A D gene is named only where the DNA matches it firmly. The size of a clone is reported for some rows only, either as once, few or many, or as a class for expanded clones.

clone_size: few; j_call: TRBJ1-4; cdr3_length: 18; d_call: -; v_call: TRBV4-1; cdr3_aa: CASSQDRNSAATNEKLFF; cdr3_nt: TGCGCCAGCAGCCAAGATCGTAATAGTGCCGCAACTAATGAAAAACTGTTTTTT
clone_size: -; j_call: TRBJ2-3; cdr3_length: 13; d_call: TRBD2; v_call: TRBV2; cdr3_aa: CASQRGGTDTQYF; cdr3_nt: TGTGCCAGCCAGCGGGGGGGCACAGATACGCAGTATTTT
clone_size: -; j_call: TRBJ2-2; cdr3_length: 19; d_call: TRBD2; v_call: TRBV18; cdr3_aa: CASSPQTLAGEANTGELFF; cdr3_nt: TGTGCCAGCTCACCCCAAACACTAGCGGGGGAGGCGAACACCGGGGAGCTGTTTTTT
clone_size: -; j_call: TRBJ1-1; cdr3_length: 12; d_call: -; v_call: TRBV5-6; cdr3_aa: CASSLRGTEAFF; cdr3_nt: TGTGCCAGCAGCTTGCGAGGGACTGAAGCTTTCTTT
clone_size: -; j_call: TRBJ1-3; cdr3_length: 15; d_call: -; v_call: TRBV6-5; cdr3_aa: CASSYARASGNTIYF; cdr3_nt: TGTGCCAGCAGTTACGCCAGGGCCTCTGGAAACACCATATATTTT
clone_size: once; j_call: TRBJ1-5; cdr3_length: 14; d_call: -; v_call: TRBV10-2; cdr3_aa: CASSDFARDQPQHF; cdr3_nt: TGCGCCAGCAGTGATTTTGCCCGGGATCAGCCCCAGCATTTT
clone_size: -; j_call: TRBJ2-6; cdr3_length: 18; d_call: TRBD1; v_call: TRBV9; cdr3_aa: CASSADRARNSGANVLTF; cdr3_nt: TGTGCCAGCAGCGCAGACAGGGCCCGAAACTCTGGGGCCAACGTCCTGACTTTC
clone_size: -; j_call: TRBJ1-5; cdr3_length: 14; d_call: -; v_call: TRBV2; cdr3_aa: CASSGQANNQPQHF; cdr3_nt: TGTGCCAGCAGTGGGCAGGCCAACAATCAGCCCCAGCATTTT
clone_size: -; j_call: TRBJ1-4; cdr3_length: 13; d_call: -; v_call: TRBV6-1; cdr3_aa: CASSEFQDEKLFF; cdr3_nt: TGTGCCAGCAGTGAATTTCAGGATGAAAAACTGTTTTTT
clone_size: -; j_call: TRBJ2-1; cdr3_length: 16; d_call: -; v_call: TRBV24-1; cdr3_aa: CATSDASTGGRDEQFF; cdr3_nt: TGTGCCACCAGTGATGCGTCTACAGGGGGGAGGGATGAGCAGTTCTTC
clone_size: -; j_call: TRBJ2-3; cdr3_length: 16; d_call: -; v_call: TRBV4-1; cdr3_aa: CASSQDSGVSTDTQYF; cdr3_nt: TGCGCCAGCAGCCAAGATTCCGGGGTTAGCACAGATACGCAGTATTTT
clone_size: once; j_call: TRBJ2-7; cdr3_length: 14; d_call: -; v_call: TRBV7-2; cdr3_aa: CASSWAAGPAEQYF; cdr3_nt: TGTGCCAGCAGCTGGGCGGCGGGCCCAGCGGAGCAGTACTTC
clone_size: once; j_call: TRBJ2-3; cdr3_length: 13; d_call: -; v_call: TRBV2; cdr3_aa: CASTGRYTDTQYF; cdr3_nt: TGTGCCAGCACGGGGAGATACACAGATACGCAGTATTTT
clone_size: -; j_call: TRBJ1-4; cdr3_length: 12; d_call: -; v_call: TRBV6-5; cdr3_aa: CASRRDNEKLFF; cdr3_nt: TGTGCCAGCAGACGCGATAATGAAAAACTGTTTTTT
clone_size: -; j_call: TRBJ2-7; cdr3_length: 17; d_call: TRBD1; v_call: TRBV7-9; cdr3_aa: CASSLDMGRQGKNEQYF; cdr3_nt: TGTGCCAGCAGCTTAGATATGGGAAGACAGGGAAAAAACGAGCAGTACTTC
clone_size: -; j_call: TRBJ1-2; cdr3_length: 14; d_call: TRBD1; v_call: TRBV6-4; cdr3_aa: CASSHGTGSGGYTF; cdr3_nt: TGTGCCAGCAGCCATGGGACAGGGTCCGGGGGCTACACCTTC
clone_size: few; j_call: TRBJ2-7; cdr3_length: 14; d_call: TRBD1; v_call: TRBV5-4; cdr3_aa: CASSLTGTVYEQYF; cdr3_nt: TGTGCCAGCAGCTTAACCGGGACAGTCTACGAGCAGTACTTC
clone_size: -; j_call: TRBJ1-1; cdr3_length: 13; d_call: -; v_call: TRBV2; cdr3_aa: CASREQRNTEAFF; cdr3_nt: TGTGCCAGCAGGGAGCAGCGGAACACTGAAGCTTTCTTT
clone_size: -; j_call: TRBJ1-2; cdr3_length: 15; d_call: -; v_call: TRBV19; cdr3_aa: CASSTHRDNNYGYTF; cdr3_nt: TGTGCCAGTAGTACCCACAGGGACAACAACTATGGCTACACCTTC
clone_size: -; j_call: TRBJ1-1; cdr3_length: 16; d_call: TRBD1; v_call: TRBV5-1; cdr3_aa: CASSSEQGSRDTEAFF; cdr3_nt: TGCGCCAGCAGCTCTGAACAGGGGAGTAGGGACACTGAAGCTTTCTTT
clone_size: -; j_call: TRBJ1-1; cdr3_length: 12; d_call: -; v_call: TRBV2; cdr3_aa: CAQIMGLAEAFF; cdr3_nt: TGTGCCCAGATAATGGGGCTGGCTGAAGCTTTCTTT
clone_size: -; j_call: TRBJ2-5; cdr3_length: 13; d_call: -; v_call: TRBV5-4; cdr3_aa: CASSFGLPETQYF; cdr3_nt: TGTGCCAGCAGCTTTGGACTACCCGAGACCCAGTACTTC
clone_size: few; j_call: TRBJ2-3; cdr3_length: 15; d_call: TRBD2; v_call: TRBV7-9; cdr3_aa: CASSFRGGYGDTQYF; cdr3_nt: TGTGCCAGCAGCTTCCGCGGGGGGTACGGAGATACGCAGTATTTT
clone_size: -; j_call: TRBJ2-2; cdr3_length: 14; d_call: TRBD2; v_call: TRBV9; cdr3_aa: CASSVGSGGGELFF; cdr3_nt: TGTGCCAGCAGCGTAGGGTCGGGAGGCGGGGAGCTGTTTTTT
clone_size: few; j_call: TRBJ1-3; cdr3_length: 17; d_call: -; v_call: TRBV6-1; cdr3_aa: CASSELGPSPSGNTIYF; cdr3_nt: TGTGCCAGCAGTGAACTTGGGCCTAGCCCCTCTGGAAACACCATATATTTT
clone_size: -; j_call: TRBJ1-2; cdr3_length: 18; d_call: TRBD1; v_call: TRBV18; cdr3_aa: CASSPQEGAGLANYGYTF; cdr3_nt: TGTGCCAGCTCACCACAGGAGGGGGCCGGTTTAGCTAACTATGGCTACACCTTC
clone_size: -; j_call: TRBJ1-2; cdr3_length: 14; d_call: -; v_call: TRBV5-1; cdr3_aa: CASSLASLNYGYTF; cdr3_nt: TGCGCCAGCAGCTTGGCAAGCCTTAACTATGGCTACACCTTC
clone_size: -; j_call: TRBJ1-2; cdr3_length: 15; d_call: -; v_call: TRBV30; cdr3_aa: CAWSVLRGSNYGYTF; cdr3_nt: TGTGCCTGGAGTGTATTACGTGGCTCCAACTATGGCTACACCTTC
clone_size: -; j_call: TRBJ1-2; cdr3_length: 15; d_call: -; v_call: TRBV2; cdr3_aa: CASSEEGRANYGYTF; cdr3_nt: TGTGCCAGCAGTGAAGAGGGGCGAGCTAACTATGGCTACACCTTC
clone_size: -; j_call: TRBJ1-6; cdr3_length: 15; d_call: -; v_call: TRBV6-2/TRBV6-3; cdr3_aa: CASSYEQGNNSPLHF; cdr3_nt: TGTGCCAGCAGTTACGAGCAGGGAAATAATTCACCCCTCCACTTT
clone_size: -; j_call: TRBJ2-7; cdr3_length: 14; d_call: TRBD1; v_call: TRBV10-3; cdr3_aa: CAISYGTDSYEQYF; cdr3_nt: TGTGCCATCAGTTACGGGACAGATTCCTACGAGCAGTACTTC
clone_size: -; j_call: TRBJ1-1; cdr3_length: 11; d_call: TRBD1; v_call: TRBV30; cdr3_aa: CAFDRGAEAFF; cdr3_nt: TGTGCCTTCGACAGGGGCGCTGAAGCTTTCTTT
clone_size: -; j_call: TRBJ1-1; cdr3_length: 18; d_call: TRBD1; v_call: TRBV5-1; cdr3_aa: CASSSPRQGYSTGTEAFF; cdr3_nt: TGCGCCAGCAGCTCACCGAGACAGGGGTACTCAACAGGGACTGAAGCTTTCTTT
clone_size: -; j_call: TRBJ1-2; cdr3_length: 14; d_call: -; v_call: TRBV29-1; cdr3_aa: CSVELRVGGYGYTF; cdr3_nt: TGCAGCGTTGAATTGAGGGTCGGCGGCTATGGCTACACCTTC
clone_size: -; j_call: TRBJ1-4; cdr3_length: 13; d_call: -; v_call: TRBV7-9; cdr3_aa: CASGSESIGDLFF; cdr3_nt: TGTGCCAGCGGCTCTGAGTCTATCGGTGATTTGTTTTTT